The present entry profiles one TCR beta chain with its context. This clonotype was counted at least ten times. It has no known antigen specificity. No base quality information exists; no much larger clone differs at one position. The library was produced with RACE. Sequenced on a NextSeq 500. Library preparation attached unique molecular identifiers to individual cDNA molecules for quantitative, reproducible TCR counting. Both TCR alpha and TCR beta chains were sequenced from each blood RNA sample. Per the authors' processing: The median number of TCRs per sample was around 96,000, ranging from roughly 20,000 to 700,000. V, J and CDR3 annotation of the TCR reads was carried out using the Decombinator software suite. For the PS versus PT1 abundance plots, all samples were subsampled to the same number of TCRs (28,000). Expanded TCRs were defined as absent before sensitization and observed at least eight times at the 2-week time point. TCRdb itself trimmed the public reads at Q25 with fastp, ran MiXCR and retained productive beta chains. Each entry merges the rows of one CDR3 protein and shows their most common DNA and genes. V and J calls and clone size were set by TCRdb, not the authors. Present in this sample are tens of thousands of distinct CDR3 sequences, about 10% of which were seen just once. Less than 2.5% of the sample is taken by the ten largest.

The data stem from a study of human T cells and chemical hapten exposure (dated by TCRdb to about 2021). For context, the study as a whole: For sensitization, 2% DPC in acetone was applied to a roughly 2 cm by roughly 2 cm area of upper inner arm skin. Throughout the roughly 26-week study period, patients were also given weekly therapeutic DPC doses on the scalp. Twenty-nine alopecia patients gave blood for TCR sequencing at one to four time points (pre-sensitization, 2, 6 and 24 weeks). Blood samples were taken from patients before sensitization (week 0) and then at 2, 6 and about 24 weeks after DPC sensitization. The mostly female patient cohort included alopecia areata with under or over 50% scalp involvement, alopecia totalis and alopecia universalis. Patch testing was performed on the upper back with Finn chambers containing 0.01% DPC, and the patch tests were scored after 6 days according to International Contact Dermatitis Research Group standards. Peripheral blood TCR repertoire changes were tracked in vivo in alopecia patients during primary and secondary sensitization to the hapten diphenylcyclopropenone (DPC). Libraries were pooled for sequencing, and per-sample TCR yields varied mainly because of small differences in library volumes within the pool.

On the study overall, not on this receptor specifically: Patch test score correlated positively with the number of PT1 expanded TCRs, reaching significance at thresholds 8, 16 and 32 but not at 4. The number of TCRs above 1 in 1000 frequency did not change with DPC sensitization; there was no evidence of global repertoire structure alterations. Compared with pre-sensitization or healthy control sets, expanded TCRs formed significantly more large CDR3 similarity clusters, which is consistent with antigen-driven responses. After repeated subsampling, changes were observed in the strength of the expansion versus patch-test correlation and in the threshold at which the correlation became significant. All patients had alopecia, a presumed autoimmune disease, so their immune response might differ from that of healthy individuals.

Per the publication, the time point label means: patch test 1, 2 weeks after DPC sensitization. This sample's treatment or condition label indicates: therapeutic diphenylcyclopropenone sensitization with weekly scalp DPC. Blood at each patch-test visit was drawn before the patch test was applied. Eligible patients were aged 18 to 70, diagnosed with alopecia, deemed suitable for DPC therapy, and excluded if pregnant. Total RNA was isolated from unfractionated whole blood collected in Tempus Blood RNA tubes. The CDR3 measures 16 amino acids from cysteine to phenylalanine. Only the CDR3 region is kept as DNA, spanning 48 bases read in frame from base 1. Trimming costs V 5 bases and J 0 bases, and their ends lie 14 bases apart.

This TCR was sampled from a man aged 40-49 years with alopecia areata. Some clones in this sample may be carry-over from other donors' samples. Here the sequenced sample was whole blood, taken in connection with sensitization to the hapten diphenylcyclopropenone (DPC). The sequence is built from TRBV12-3 or TRBV12-4 and TRBJ2-1; the D gene is perhaps TRBD1, from 6 matching bases. The DNA sequence reads TGTGCCAGCAGTGGTATCGACAGGCTCTCCTACAATGAGCAGTTCTTC. It specifies CASSGIDRLSYNEQFF.